The 13 T cell receptor beta chains below were found in one sample sequenced in a study of blood T cell repertoires in COVID-19. Measured with immunoSEQ multiplex PCR; TCRdb has only the in-frame clones, and not every one. The sample shows around 470,000 clones, 89% of them seen only once. Sequencing input: peripheral blood. Receptor source: a man aged 18 to 35 with COVID-19, enrolled during active disease.

The gene calls are TRBV5-5 and TRBJ1-5; 9 positions agree with TRBD1. The CDR3 length is 16 residues. CDR1 and CDR2 from the germline V gene are SGHKS and YYEKEE (reference sequence). The J segment lost 5 bases and the V segment lost 0 bases, leaving 6 bases of the junction unmatched. The CDR3 reads CASSLGPGTGHQPQHF. DNA of the CDR3: TGTGCCAGCAGCTTGGGGCCGGGGACAGGGCATCAGCCCCAGCATTTT.

The chain recombines TRBV5-1 with TRBJ1-6; D possibly corresponds to TRBD1 (6 bases). Germline lookup yields CDR1 SGHRS and CDR2 YFSETQ. This CDR3 region has 16 residues. Trimming cost V 0 bases and J 9 bases, with 16 bases left between them. DNA of the CDR3: TGCGCCAGCAGCTTGGGGACAGAAGGTCATGGTTCACCCCTCCACTTT. It yields the protein CASSLGTEGHGSPLHF.

The chain has TRBV6-2 or TRBV6-3 and TRBJ2-7, with a possible D match to TRBD1 (7 bases). This CDR3 contains 15 residues. Germline values: CDR1 MNHEY, CDR2 SVGEGT. Trimming stripped 4 bases from V and 5 bases from J, with 18 bases between. Here the CDR3 reads CASSFQTGRSHEQYF. DNA of the CDR3: TGTGCCAGCAGTTTTCAGACAGGGAGGTCCCACGAGCAGTACTTC.

This chain links TRBV7-8 with TRBJ2-3; 10 positions match TRBD2. The V segment lost 0 bases and the J segment 2 bases; nucleotides outside the gene matches: 2. This CDR3 is 16 amino acids long. Per the germline V gene, CDR1 is SGHVS and CDR2 is FQNEAQ. The CDR3 protein is CASSLATSGATDTQYF. The DNA of the CDR3 is TGTGCCAGCAGCTTAGCCACTAGCGGGGCCACAGATACGCAGTATTTT.

This clone turned up a few times. The J gene is TRBJ2-5, the V gene TRBV10-3; TRBD2 aligns across 12 bases. CDR3 size: 15 residues. The V and J ends lost 10 bases and 1 base, in that order; junction bases with no gene match: 7. From germline, CDR1 is ENHRY and CDR2 SYGVKD. CDR3 bases: TGTGCCACGGGGACTAGCGGGCTTCCCCAAGAGACCCAGTACTTC. It encodes CATGTSGLPQETQYF.

The rearrangement joins TRBV7-9 to TRBJ2-7, with 9 bases matching TRBD1. The CDR3 is 15 residues long. In germline, CDR1 is SEHNR, CDR2 FQNEAQ (reference sequence). With 1 base clipped from V and 6 bases from J, the junction kept 7 bases outside the gene matches. For the CDR3, the DNA is TGTGCCAGCAGCTTAGGTTCGGGACAGGGCTCCGAGCAGTACTTC. Protein product: CASSLGSGQGSEQYF.

The V and J genes are TRBV10-1 and TRBJ2-7, with 11 bases fitting TRBD2. V gave up 5 bases and J gave up 3 bases; unmatched junction bases: 3. The CDR3 has 14 residues. The germline CDR1 and CDR2 sequences are WNHNN and SYGVQD (reference sequence). This chain's CDR3 is CASSLGTSGYEQYF. Written as DNA, the CDR3 is TGCGCCAGCAGTCTCGGGACTAGCGGCTACGAGCAGTACTTC.

This clone occurred a few times. Additional DNA sequences in this sample encode the identical CDR3. The V call is TRBV2, the J call TRBJ1-5; the D gene is possibly TRBD1 (5 bases). The germline V and J ends were trimmed by 2 bases and 4 bases, with 9 bases remaining between them. The CDR3 sequence is 14 residues long. Germline V CDR1 and CDR2: SNHLY, FYNNEI. The CDR3 protein is CASSEQGGNQPQHF. The CDR3, as DNA: TGTGCCAGCAGTGAACAGGGAGGAAATCAGCCCCAGCATTTT.

The chain is built from TRBV27 and TRBJ1-5, with D uncertain. CDR1 MNHEY and CDR2 SMNVEV come from the germline V gene (reference sequence). V lost 7 bases to trimming and J lost 5 bases, with 9 bases between them. CDR3 length: 12 amino acids. In DNA form, the CDR3 reads TGTGCCAGCACCCCAGCGTATCAGCCCCAGCATTTT. Its translation is CASTPAYQPQHF.

The V and J genes are TRBV13 and TRBJ2-7; tentative D call: TRBD2 (5 bases). This CDR3 has 11 amino acids. Germline values: CDR1 PRHDT, CDR2 FYEKMQ (reference sequence). V dropped 8 bases and J dropped 5 bases, with 10 bases sitting between them. The CDR3 is CASVGSHEQYF. In DNA, the CDR3 is TGTGCCAGCGTGGGGAGCCACGAGCAGTACTTC.

V and J are TRBV6-6 and TRBJ2-7; D is unresolved. The CDR3 consists of 12 residues. Deletions cut 6 bases from V and 1 base from J, with 7 bases between. Germline assignment: CDR1 MNHNY and CDR2 SVGAGI (reference sequence). The CDR3 reads CASSLSSYEQYF. For the CDR3, the DNA is TGTGCCAGCAGCCTTAGTTCCTACGAGCAGTACTTC.

V is TRBV7-8 and J is TRBJ1-2; D gene uncertain. The CDR3 sequence is 12 residues long. V was clipped by 5 bases and J by 6 bases, with 10 bases between them. The germline gives CDR1 SGHVS, CDR2 FQNEAQ. The CDR3 bases are TGTGCCAGCAGCCCTGGACTTGATGGCTACACCTTC. It translates to CASSPGLDGYTF.

This clone was detected once. The rearrangement uses TRBV19 and TRBJ2-6; D possibly corresponds to TRBD1 (6 bases). This CDR3 has 16 residues. V was shortened by 5 bases and J by 4 bases, with 15 bases between the two germline ends. Per germline, CDR1 LNHDA and CDR2 SQIVND (reference sequence). CDR3 DNA sequence: TGTGCCAGTAGTGGCGTGGGGGCGTCGGGGGCCAACGTCCTGACTTTC. It specifies CASSGVGASGANVLTF.